The 8 T cell receptor beta chains below were found in one sample sequenced in a study of blood T cell repertoires in COVID-19. Assay: immunoSEQ multiplex PCR; the TCRdb copy retains only in-frame clones and omits some. The sample holds approximately 240,000 clones, 70% to 90% seen once. Sample: peripheral blood. The receptors here all came from a woman aged 30 to 39 who had recovered from COVID-19.

The chain uses TRBV6-5 and TRBJ2-2; the D is unclear. The germline gives CDR1 MNHEY, CDR2 SVGAGI. V gave up 2 bases and J gave up 7 bases, with 14 bases separating them. The CDR3 extends over 15 amino acids. The CDR3 nucleotides read TGTGCCAGCAGTTACCGAACTACGAGTGGCGGGGAGCTGTTTTTT. It is translated as CASSYRTTSGGELFF.

This rearrangement joins TRBV19 to TRBJ2-3; TRBD1 agrees at 7 bases. Germline V lookup: CDR1 LNHDA, CDR2 SQIVND (reference sequence). This CDR3 spans 14 amino acids. V gave up 10 bases and J gave up 2 bases; unmatched junction bases: 9. In DNA, the CDR3 is TGTGCCACTACCCAGACAGGGACCACAGATACGCAGTATTTT. It encodes CATTQTGTTDTQYF.

This clone came up a few times. This chain connects TRBV3-1 (or the pseudogene TRBV3-2) to TRBJ1-6; D may be TRBD1 (6 bases). Germline CDR1 LGHDT, CDR2 YNNKEL (reference sequence). The V end lost 3 bases, the J end lost 7 bases, and 16 bases lay between the germline ends. CDR3 size: 16 residues. The CDR3 loop is CASSHWGRIGNSPLHF. Written as DNA, the CDR3 is TGTGCCAGCAGCCACTGGGGGCGAATCGGGAATTCACCCCTCCACTTT.

This chain uses TRBV9 with TRBJ2-5; perhaps TRBD2 as D (5 bases). The CDR3 totals 13 residues. Trimming took off 3 bases at V and 2 bases at J, with 8 bases between the two ends. CDR1 SGDLS and CDR2 YYNGEE come from the germline V gene. The CDR3 nucleotides read TGTGCCAGCAGCGCCGGGAATCAAGAGACCCAGTACTTC. It translates to CASSAGNQETQYF.

As concerns this clone: In the same sample, other DNA sequences code for this CDR3. The chain recombines TRBV9 with TRBJ2-1; 10 nucleotides match TRBD2. V was clipped by 0 bases and J by 7 bases; unmatched bases: 7. The V gene's germline CDR1 is SGDLS and CDR2 YYNGEE. The CDR3 sequence is 16 residues long. DNA for the CDR3: TGTGCCAGCAGCGTAGGCCCCAGCGGGGGGGCGAATGAGCAGTTCTTC. It specifies CASSVGPSGGANEQFF.

V gene TRBV29-1 combines with J gene TRBJ1-1, with 9 bases lining up with TRBD1. Germline-derived CDR1 and CDR2 are SQVTM and ANQGSEA. The V gene end was trimmed by 4 bases and the J gene end by 2 bases; junction bases not matched to a gene: 5. CDR3 length: 14 residues. CDR3 in amino acids: CSVGGTGKNTEAFF. CDR3 DNA: TGCAGCGTTGGGGGGACAGGGAAAAACACTGAAGCTTTCTTT. The full variable domain, with the rest looked up from reference TRBV29-1 and TRBJ1-1, is SAVISQKPSRDICQRGTSLTIQCQVDSQVTMMFWYRQQPGQSLTLIATANQGSEATYESGFVIDKFPISRPNLTFSTLTVSNMSPEDSSIYLCSVGGTGKNTEAFFGQGTRLTVV.

This rearrangement joins TRBV4-1 to TRBJ2-3; TRBD2 agrees at 12 bases. The CDR3 extends over 14 amino acids. Trimming removed 4 bases from V and 10 bases from J; junction bases left unmatched: 6. Germline-derived CDR1 and CDR2 are MGHRA and YSYEKL. The CDR3 DNA is TGCGCCAGCAGCCCACCGACTAGCGGGAGTCCGCAGTATTTT. This encodes CASSPPTSGSPQYF.

The chain carries TRBV7-9 and TRBJ2-2, with TRBD2 matching 8 bases. Germline CDR1 SEHNR, CDR2 FQNEAQ (reference sequence). V gave up 4 bases and J gave up 4 bases; unmatched junction bases: 8. The CDR3 extends over 16 amino acids. For the CDR3, the DNA is TGTGCCAGCAGCTCACCGGGACTAGGGGTCACCGGGGAGCTGTTTTTT. It is translated as CASSSPGLGVTGELFF.